This TCR beta chain was documented in a study of T cell responses to AZD1222 COVID-19 vaccine. This clone appeared once. Its antigen is unidentified. General observations from the study: At baseline, just five to seven AZD1222 recipients tested seropositive. The span of vaccine-associated CD4 TCRs extended across spike, with dominance at 160-218 and 743-854. Females outnumbered males among donors, who were mostly white British; clonal diversity was possibly underestimated. Unmutated variant regions are reportedly the target of nearly half of TCRs that are spike-specific.

The CDR3 has 15 residues. CDR1 and CDR2 from the germline V gene are LGHNA and YNFKEQ. With V trimmed by 4 bases and J by 7 bases, 4 bases remained unmatched. The assay was immunoSEQ multiplex PCR, and TCRdb's table has in-frame clones only and misses some. The sample holds 100,000 to 150,000 clones; roughly 93% are singletons and the top ten take 1.1%. This sample comprised peripheral blood, obtained 28 days after the second AZD1222 dose. The J gene is TRBJ1-6, the V gene TRBV4-2; 10 nucleotides align to TRBD1. The TCR originated in an adult who received the AZD1222 COVID-19 vaccine. The CDR3 is CASSPGQGENSPLHF. The CDR3 DNA reads TGTGCCAGCAGCCCCGGACAGGGGGAAAATTCACCCCTCCACTTT.